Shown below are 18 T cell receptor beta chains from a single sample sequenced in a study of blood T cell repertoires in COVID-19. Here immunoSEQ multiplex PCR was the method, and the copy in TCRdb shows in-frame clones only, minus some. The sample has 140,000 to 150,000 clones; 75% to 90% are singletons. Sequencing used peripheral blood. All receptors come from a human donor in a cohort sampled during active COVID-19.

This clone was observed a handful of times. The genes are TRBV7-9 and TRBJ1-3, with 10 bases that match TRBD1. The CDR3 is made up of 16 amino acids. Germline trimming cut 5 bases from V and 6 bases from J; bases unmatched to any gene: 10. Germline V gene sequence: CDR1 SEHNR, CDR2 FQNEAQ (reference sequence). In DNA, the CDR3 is TGTGCCAGCAGCCCTCCCGGGACAGGGGTTGAAAACACCATATATTTT. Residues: CASSPPGTGVENTIYF.

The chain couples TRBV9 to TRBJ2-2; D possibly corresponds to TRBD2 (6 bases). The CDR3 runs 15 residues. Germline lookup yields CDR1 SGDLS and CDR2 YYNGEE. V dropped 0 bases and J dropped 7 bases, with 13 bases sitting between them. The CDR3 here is CASSVGPLAGGELFF. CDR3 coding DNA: TGTGCCAGCAGCGTAGGGCCACTAGCTGGCGGGGAGCTGTTTTTT.

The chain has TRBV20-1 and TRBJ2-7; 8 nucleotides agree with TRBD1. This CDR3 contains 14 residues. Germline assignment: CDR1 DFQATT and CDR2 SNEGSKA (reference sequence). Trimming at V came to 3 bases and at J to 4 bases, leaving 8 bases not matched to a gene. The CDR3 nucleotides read TGCAGTGCTAGTCCTGGACAGGGAAATTACGAGCAGTACGTC. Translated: CSASPGQGNYEQYV.

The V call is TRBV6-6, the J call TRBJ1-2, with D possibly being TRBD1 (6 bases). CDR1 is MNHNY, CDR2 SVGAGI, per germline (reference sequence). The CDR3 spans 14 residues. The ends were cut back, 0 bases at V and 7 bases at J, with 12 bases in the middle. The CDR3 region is CASSYSAGAGGYTF. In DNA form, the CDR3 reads TGTGCCAGCAGTTACTCTGCGGGGGCGGGTGGCTACACCTTC.

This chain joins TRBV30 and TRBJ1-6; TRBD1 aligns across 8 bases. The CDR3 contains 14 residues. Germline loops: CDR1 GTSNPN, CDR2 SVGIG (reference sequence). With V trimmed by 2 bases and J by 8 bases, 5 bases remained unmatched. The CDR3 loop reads CAWSRTGIDSPLHF. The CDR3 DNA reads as TGTGCCTGGAGTCGGACAGGGATCGATTCACCCCTCCACTTT. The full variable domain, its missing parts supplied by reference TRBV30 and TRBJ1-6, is SQTIHQWPATLVQPVGSPLSLECTVEGTSNPNLYWYRQAAGRGLQLLFYSVGIGQISSEVPQNLSASRPQDRQFILSSKKLLLSDSGFYLCAWSRTGIDSPLHFGNGTRLTVT.

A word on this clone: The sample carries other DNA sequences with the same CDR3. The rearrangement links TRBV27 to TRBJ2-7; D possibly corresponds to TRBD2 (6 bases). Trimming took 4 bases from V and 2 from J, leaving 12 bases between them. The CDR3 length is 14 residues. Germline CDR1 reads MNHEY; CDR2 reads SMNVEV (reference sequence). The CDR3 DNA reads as TGTGCCAGCAGTTCCGTCGGGGGTCCCTACGAGCAGTACTTC. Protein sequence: CASSSVGGPYEQYF.

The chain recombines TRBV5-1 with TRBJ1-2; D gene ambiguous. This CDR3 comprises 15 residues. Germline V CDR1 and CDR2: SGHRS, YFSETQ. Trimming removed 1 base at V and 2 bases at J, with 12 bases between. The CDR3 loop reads CASSLTGDANYGYTF. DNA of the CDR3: TGCGCCAGCAGCTTGACCGGGGATGCGAACTATGGCTACACCTTC.

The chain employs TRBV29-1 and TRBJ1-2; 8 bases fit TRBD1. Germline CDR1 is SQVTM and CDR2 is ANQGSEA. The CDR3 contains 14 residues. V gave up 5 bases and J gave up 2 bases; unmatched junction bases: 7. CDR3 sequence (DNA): TGCAGCGTTCCCCCGGGACAGGAGAACTATGGCTACACCTTC. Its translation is CSVPPGQENYGYTF.

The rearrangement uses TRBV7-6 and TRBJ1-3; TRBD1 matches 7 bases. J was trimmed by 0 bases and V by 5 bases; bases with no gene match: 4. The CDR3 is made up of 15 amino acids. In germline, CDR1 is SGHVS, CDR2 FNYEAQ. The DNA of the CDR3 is TGTGCCAGCAGCCCGGGACAGATCTCTGGAAACACCATATATTTT. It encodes CASSPGQISGNTIYF.

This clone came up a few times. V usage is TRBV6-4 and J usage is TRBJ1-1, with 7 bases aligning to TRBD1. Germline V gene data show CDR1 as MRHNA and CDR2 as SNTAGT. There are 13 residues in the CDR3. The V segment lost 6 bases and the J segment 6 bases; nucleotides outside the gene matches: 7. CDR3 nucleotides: TGTGCCAGCAGGCAGACAGGGTTCGCTGAAGCTTTCTTT. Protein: CASRQTGFAEAFF.

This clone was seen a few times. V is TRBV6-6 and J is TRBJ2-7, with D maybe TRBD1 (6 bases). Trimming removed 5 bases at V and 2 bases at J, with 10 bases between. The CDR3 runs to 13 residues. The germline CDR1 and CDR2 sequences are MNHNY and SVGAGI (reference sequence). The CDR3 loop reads CASSLQGTYEQYV. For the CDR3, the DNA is TGTGCCAGCAGTCTTCAGGGGACCTACGAGCAGTACGTC.

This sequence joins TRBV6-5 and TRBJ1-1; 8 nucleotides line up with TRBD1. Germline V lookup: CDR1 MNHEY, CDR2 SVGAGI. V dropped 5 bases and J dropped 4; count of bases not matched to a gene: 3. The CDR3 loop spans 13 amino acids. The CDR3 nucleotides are TGTGCCAGCAGTAATACAGGGGGCACTGAAGCTTTCTTT. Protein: CASSNTGGTEAFF.

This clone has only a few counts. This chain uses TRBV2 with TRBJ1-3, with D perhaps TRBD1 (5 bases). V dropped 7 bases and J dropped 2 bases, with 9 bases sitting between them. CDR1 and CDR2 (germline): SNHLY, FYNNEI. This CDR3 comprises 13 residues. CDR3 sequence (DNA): TGTGCCAGCAAAACAGGAGCTGGAAACACCATATATTTT. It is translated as CASKTGAGNTIYF.

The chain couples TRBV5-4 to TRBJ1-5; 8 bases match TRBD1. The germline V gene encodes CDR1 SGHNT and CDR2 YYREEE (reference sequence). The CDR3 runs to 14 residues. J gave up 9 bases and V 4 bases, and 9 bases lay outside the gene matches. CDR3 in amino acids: CASSAGTGLGPQHF. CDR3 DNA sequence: TGTGCCAGCAGCGCTGGGACAGGCTTGGGGCCCCAGCATTTT.

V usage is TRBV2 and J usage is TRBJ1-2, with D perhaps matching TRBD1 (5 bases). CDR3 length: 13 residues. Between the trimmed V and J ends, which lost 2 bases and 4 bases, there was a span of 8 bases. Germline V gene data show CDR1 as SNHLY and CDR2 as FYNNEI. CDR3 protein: CASSEFDSYGYTF. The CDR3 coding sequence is TGTGCCAGCAGTGAATTTGACAGCTATGGCTACACCTTC.

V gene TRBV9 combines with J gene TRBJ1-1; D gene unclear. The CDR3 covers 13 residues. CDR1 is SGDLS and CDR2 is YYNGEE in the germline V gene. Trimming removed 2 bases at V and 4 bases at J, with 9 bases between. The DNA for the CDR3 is TGTGCCAGCAGCGTCGGTACCGGCACTGAAGCTTTCTTT. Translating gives CASSVGTGTEAFF.

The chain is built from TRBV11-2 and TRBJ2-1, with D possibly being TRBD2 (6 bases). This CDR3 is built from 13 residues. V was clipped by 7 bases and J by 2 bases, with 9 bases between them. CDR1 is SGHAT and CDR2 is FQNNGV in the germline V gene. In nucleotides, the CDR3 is TGTGCCAGCATGGCGGGAACCTACAATGAGCAGTTCTTC. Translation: CASMAGTYNEQFF.

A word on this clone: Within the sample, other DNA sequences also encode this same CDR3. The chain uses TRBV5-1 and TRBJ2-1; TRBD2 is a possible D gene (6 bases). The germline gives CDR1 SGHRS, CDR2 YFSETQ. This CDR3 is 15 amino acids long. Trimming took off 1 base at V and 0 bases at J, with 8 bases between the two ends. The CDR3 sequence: CASSLTGSSYNEQFF. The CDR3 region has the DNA TGCGCCAGCAGCTTGACCGGGAGCTCCTACAATGAGCAGTTCTTC.